This entry concerns a single TCR beta chain. The entry originates in a study of blood T cell repertoires in COVID-19. Study overall: Samples representing acute and convalescent COVID-19 were sourced from the United States, Italy and Spain.

J gave up 4 bases and V 7 bases, and 7 bases lay outside the gene matches. The CDR3 loop spans 15 amino acids. The germline gives CDR1 SGHVS, CDR2 FQNEAQ. Exposed participants came across a COVID-19 case within 2 weeks before study entry. Generated by immunoSEQ multiplex PCR, the TCRdb table keeps only in-frame clones and is missing some. The data contain a few hundred thousand clones, over 85% of them seen just once; the ten biggest clones take up roughly 2.9%. The sequence was obtained from a woman in her forties or fifties who had been exposed to COVID-19. This chain joins TRBV7-8 and TRBJ2-1; 10 bases map to TRBD1. Sample: PBMCs or T cells enriched from blood (not recorded which). The CDR3: CASNRDRGLYNEQFF. CDR3 nucleotide sequence: TGTGCCAGCAACCGAGACAGGGGGCTTTACAATGAGCAGTTCTTC.